This T cell receptor beta chain stems from a study of Ad26.COV2.S vaccination and SARS-CoV-2 variants. Noted treatment: around 19 received Ad26.COV2.S at low or high dose, single or two shots; about five received placebo; per-sample allocation not given. Day 63 after the first vaccine or placebo injection was the time point for sampling. Boston hosted the donor, who was an adult aged 18-55 years. The method was immunoSEQ multiplex PCR; TCRdb's version includes in-frame clones alone and lacks a portion of them. Of a few hundred thousand clones in the sample, about four fifths were seen once. This specimen consisted of peripheral blood, obtained in a trial of Ad26.COV2.S vaccine versus placebo. This TCR came from a person aged 18-65 years who received the Ad26.COV2.S COVID-19 vaccine or a placebo.

The DNA for the CDR3 is TGTGCCAGCAGCGATTGGACAGGGAGCACAGATACGCAGTATTTT. Translated, it gives CASSDWTGSTDTQYF. The chain employs TRBV11-2 and TRBJ2-3; 8 bases agree with TRBD1. The CDR3 has 15 residues. V lost 5 bases to trimming and J lost 0 bases; unmatched junction nucleotides: 4. Per germline, CDR1 SGHAT and CDR2 FQNNGV.